The 4 T cell receptor beta chains below come from one sample, sequenced in a study of radiation and T cells in renal cell carcinoma. The time point was: blood 4 weeks post-SBRT, at nephrectomy. Treatment indicated: 15 Gy SBRT to primary tumor, nephrectomy 4 weeks later. The assay was immunoSEQ multiplex PCR, and TCRdb's table has in-frame clones only and misses some. Altogether under 100,000 clones are present, 80% to 90% being singletons, with the ten largest covering less than 7.5%. The sequencing here drew on blood, taken from a patient whose treatment included radiotherapy and nephrectomy. The receptors originated from a man in his sixties with renal cell carcinoma.

The V call is TRBV5-1, the J call TRBJ2-2; TRBD2 matches at 13 bases. The germline gives CDR1 SGHRS, CDR2 YFSETQ. Losses at the gene ends were 4 bases for V and 4 bases for J; bases not matched to a gene: 4. The CDR3 has 16 amino acids. Here the CDR3 reads CASSRTSGSPTGELFF. CDR3 DNA: TGCGCCAGCAGCCGGACTAGCGGGAGCCCCACCGGGGAGCTGTTTTTT.

The V gene is TRBV28, the J gene TRBJ1-2; D might be TRBD1 (6 bases). This CDR3 is 16 amino acids long. Germline lookup yields CDR1 MDHEN and CDR2 SYDVKM. V was clipped by 1 base and J by 2 bases, with 14 bases between them. The CDR3 DNA reads TGTGCCAGCAGTTTATTGGGGGGCAGGGGAAACTATGGCTACACCTTC. It specifies CASSLLGGRGNYGYTF.

The rearrangement uses TRBV7-9 and TRBJ2-1, with 14 bases identical to TRBD2. The V gene's germline CDR1 is SEHNR and CDR2 FQNEAQ (reference sequence). This CDR3 is 19 amino acids long. The V gene end was trimmed by 6 bases and the J gene end by 3 bases; junction bases not matched to a gene: 13. CDR3 nucleotide sequence: TGTGCCAGCAGGGGGACACGAGGGACTAGCGGGAGATTCTACAATGAGCAGTTCTTC. Residues: CASRGTRGTSGRFYNEQFF. The variable domain in full, completed from reference TRBV7-9 and TRBJ2-1, reads DTGVSQNPRHKITKRGQNVTFRCDPISEHNRLYWYRQTLGQGPEFLTYFQNEAQLEKSRLLSDRFSAERPKGSFSTLEIQRTEQGDSAMYLCASRGTRGTSGRFYNEQFFGPGTRLTVL.

The chain joins TRBV19 to TRBJ2-5; no clear D. Between the trimmed V and J ends, which lost 7 bases and 1 base, there was a span of 13 bases. Germline CDR1 LNHDA, CDR2 SQIVND (reference sequence). The CDR3 extends over 14 amino acids. The DNA of the CDR3 is TGTGCCAGTACAGACGGACCCTTCCAAGAGACCCAGTACTTC. This sequence encodes CASTDGPFQETQYF.